This passage covers 5 T cell receptor beta chains from one sample sequenced in a study of cytomegalovirus exposure and HLA in healthy donors. Sequencing was performed with immunoSEQ multiplex PCR; in TCRdb, only in-frame clones are kept and a portion is missing. The data hold about 330,000 clones, with 86% observed a single time. Sequenced input: PBMCs. These receptors were taken from a woman aged 18-29 years in good health and CMV-seronegative.

The DNA of the CDR3 is TGCGCCAGCAGCCAAGGACTGACAGACTTAAGCAATCAGCCCCAGCATTTT. It codes for CASSQGLTDLSNQPQHF. V gene TRBV4-1 combines with J gene TRBJ1-5; a possible D gene is TRBD1 (5 bases). This CDR3 has 17 residues. The V gene lost 1 base and the J gene lost 1 base, with 14 bases spanning the gap. Germline assignment: CDR1 MGHRA and CDR2 YSYEKL.

The V gene is TRBV4-3, the J gene TRBJ1-1; D unresolved. CDR1 is LGHNA, CDR2 YSLEER, per germline. V gave up 0 bases and J gave up 1 base, with 18 bases separating them. The CDR3 is made up of 18 amino acids. CDR3 loop: CASSQEWAPGFPNTEAFF. CDR3 in DNA: TGCGCCAGCAGCCAAGAATGGGCACCTGGATTCCCGAACACTGAAGCTTTCTTT.

This chain joins TRBV29-1 and TRBJ1-2; the match to TRBD1 covers 10 bases. V dropped 5 bases and J dropped 8; count of bases not matched to a gene: 20. This CDR3 region has 17 residues. Germline-derived CDR1 and CDR2 are SQVTM and ANQGSEA. CDR3 in amino acids: CSVRGGTGERSTRGYTF. The CDR3 DNA reads TGCAGCGTTCGGGGGGGGACAGGGGAAAGATCTACGCGAGGCTACACCTTC.

The genes are TRBV13 and TRBJ2-5; 9 positions agree with TRBD2. V shed 4 bases and J 5 bases; nucleotides not matched to a gene: 11. Germline V lookup: CDR1 PRHDT, CDR2 FYEKMQ (reference sequence). There are 16 residues in the CDR3. CDR3: CASSSSGTSRQETQYF. For the CDR3, the DNA is TGTGCCAGCAGCTCATCCGGGACTAGCCGACAGGAGACCCAGTACTTC.

Concerning this clone itself: Other DNA sequences in the sample encode the same CDR3. The chain is built from TRBV9 and TRBJ1-1; D possibly corresponds to TRBD1 (6 bases). The V and J ends lost 2 bases and 1 base respectively, with 6 bases between them. There are 13 residues in the CDR3. Germline assignment: CDR1 SGDLS and CDR2 YYNGEE. DNA of the CDR3: TGTGCCAGCAGCGTGACAGGGAACACTGAAGCTTTCTTT. Its translation is CASSVTGNTEAFF.